Shown below are 2 T cell receptor beta chains from a single sample sequenced in a study of blood T cells in healthy people across ages. A second PCR of 7 to 11 cycles used a sample-barcoded 5' primer and a J-beta primer mix. TCRdb analysed the 5' RACE reads with MiXCR anew, one entry per CDR3 protein. The sample has about 680,000 distinct CDR3 sequences; 45% to 50% are singletons. Source material: blood. These receptors were taken from a woman aged 55 to 70 in good health.

The chain joins TRBV18 to TRBJ2-3; no reliable D call. CDR3 size: 14 residues. V was clipped by 2 bases and J by 2 bases, with 8 bases between them. Germline V gene lookup returns CDR1 KGHSH and CDR2 LQKENI. This CDR3 reads CASSPLQDTDTQYF. In nucleotides, the CDR3 is TGTGCCAGCTCACCATTGCAGGACACAGATACGCAGTATTTT. Based on the CDR3 plus reference TRBV18 and TRBJ2-3, the full variable domain is NAGVMQNPRHLVRRRGQEARLRCSPMKGHSHVYWYRQLPEEGLKFMVYLQKENIIDESGMPKERFSAEFPKEGPSILRIQQVVRGDSAAYFCASSPLQDTDTQYFGPGTRLTVL.

The chain carries TRBV20-1 and TRBJ2-1; the D gene is possibly TRBD2 (5 bases). The CDR3 has 15 amino acids. Germline values: CDR1 DFQATT, CDR2 SNEGSKA (reference sequence). The V and J ends lost 0 bases and 9 bases respectively, with 18 bases between them. The CDR3 is CSARDRRSTLGEQFF. The CDR3 DNA is TGCAGTGCTAGAGATCGGAGGTCCACGTTGGGTGAGCAGTTCTTC.